One and the same sample provided the 19 T cell receptor beta chains below, sequenced in a study of T cells in Graves' hyperthyroidism and ophthalmopathy. Amplification of TCR beta CDR3 regions used RNA as the template. The HTBI primer set drove a first-round RT-PCR of the TCR CDR3. TCRdb reprocessed the multiplex PCR reads via MiXCR and lists one record per CDR3 protein. The sample yields hundreds of thousands of distinct CDR3 sequences, 14% to 15% seen once. The sequenced sample consisted of blood. The source of these receptors is a woman in her thirties or forties with Graves' ophthalmopathy.

This clonotype has at least ten counts. This sequence joins TRBV2 and TRBJ1-5, with D possibly TRBD1 on 6 matching bases. The CDR3 sequence is 13 residues long. CDR1 SNHLY and CDR2 FYNNEI come from the germline V gene. Trimming took 7 bases from V and 7 from J, leaving 14 bases between them. The DNA of the CDR3 is TGTGCCAGCAACAACTGGGGGCGACAGCCCCAGCATTTT. It encodes CASNNWGRQPQHF.

The table lists this clonotype with many counts. The chain carries TRBV20-1 and TRBJ1-5; 8 bases map to TRBD1. Germline V gene sequence: CDR1 DFQATT, CDR2 SNEGSKA (reference sequence). This CDR3 is built from 14 residues. The V gene end was trimmed by 2 bases and the J gene end by 6 bases; junction bases not matched to a gene: 6. CDR3 nucleotides: TGCAGTGCTAGACAGGGGGCGCCGGGTCAGCCCCAGCATTTT. Translated: CSARQGAPGQPQHF.

This clonotype was found many times. This rearrangement joins TRBV24-1 to TRBJ2-7; 7 bases line up with TRBD2. Per the germline V gene, CDR1 is KGHDR and CDR2 is SFDVKD. After removal of 3 bases from V and 2 bases from J, the junction contained 6 bases not matched to a gene. This CDR3 is built from 15 residues. The CDR3 reads CATSDAGVSPYEQYF. The CDR3 nucleotides read TGTGCCACCAGTGATGCGGGGGTTTCTCCCTACGAGCAGTACTTC.

This clonotype came up many times. The CDR3 is CSGGGAGRETQYF. CDR3 coding DNA: TGCAGCGGGGGAGGGGCAGGTCGAGAGACCCAGTACTTC. The rearrangement joins TRBV20-1 to TRBJ2-5, with 7 bases matching TRBD2. This CDR3 region has 13 residues. The germline V gene encodes CDR1 DFQATT and CDR2 SNEGSKA (reference sequence).

In this sample, this clonotype turned up a few times. The chain is built from TRBV7-8 and TRBJ2-1; D may be TRBD2 (5 bases). Germline CDR1 SGHVS, CDR2 FQNEAQ. The CDR3 sequence is 14 residues long. The V end lost 0 bases, the J end lost 4 bases, and 7 bases lay between the germline ends. CDR3 sequence reads: CASSLASAYNEQFF. CDR3 DNA: TGTGCCAGCAGCTTAGCTAGCGCGTACAATGAGCAGTTCTTC.

The chain recombines TRBV7-9 with TRBJ2-5; 11 nucleotides line up with TRBD2. With 3 bases clipped from V and 4 bases from J, the junction kept 7 bases outside the gene matches. This CDR3 has 16 residues. The germline V gene has CDR1 SEHNR and CDR2 FQNEAQ (reference sequence). The CDR3 nucleotides are TGTGCCAGCAGCTTCACTAGCGGGAGCTCGAGAGAGACCCAGTACTTC. It yields the protein CASSFTSGSSRETQYF.

This clonotype was recorded many times. The chain combines TRBV10-1 with TRBJ1-3, with D uncertain. From germline, CDR1 is WNHNN and CDR2 SYGVQD (reference sequence). The CDR3 length is 14 residues. Trimming took off 8 bases at V and 2 bases at J, with 13 bases between the two ends. CDR3 nucleotide sequence: TGCGCCAGCTCTTCCAGGACGGCTGGAAACACCATATATTTT. Translation: CASSSRTAGNTIYF.

This clonotype was seen repeatedly, ten times or more. The rearrangement uses TRBV6-5 and TRBJ1-1; D uncertain. Trimming took 4 bases from V and 8 from J, leaving 8 bases between them. Per the germline V gene, CDR1 is MNHEY and CDR2 is SVGAGI. The CDR3 has 11 residues. The CDR3 loop is CASSSIDEAFF. In nucleotides, the CDR3 is TGTGCCAGCAGTTCTATAGACGAAGCTTTCTTT.

There are many counts of this clonotype. The J gene is TRBJ2-2, the V gene TRBV28; D gene ambiguous. There are 15 residues in the CDR3. V lost 2 bases and J 4 bases, leaving 11 bases between the germline ends. Germline CDR1 is MDHEN and CDR2 is SYDVKM. CDR3 nucleotide sequence: TGTGCCAGCAGTTTAACGCCTTCCCTCACCGGGGAGCTGTTTTTT. Amino acid sequence: CASSLTPSLTGELFF.

This clonotype was seen at least ten times. The V call is TRBV6-2 or TRBV6-3, the J call TRBJ2-2; the match to TRBD1 covers 9 bases. This CDR3 region has 18 residues. V was clipped by 6 bases and J by 0 bases; unmatched bases: 11. The germline V gene encodes CDR1 MNHEY and CDR2 SVGEGT. The CDR3 DNA reads TGTGCCAGCAGCCGATCGGGACAGGGCTCCTCGAACACCGGGGAGCTGTTTTTT. Translated: CASSRSGQGSSNTGELFF.

The sample holds many counts of this clonotype. This chain joins TRBV30 and TRBJ2-2; 7 bases agree with TRBD1. Germline trimming cut 5 bases from V and 4 bases from J; bases unmatched to any gene: 4. In germline, CDR1 is GTSNPN, CDR2 SVGIG (reference sequence). The CDR3 has 13 residues. DNA of the CDR3: TGTGCCTGGCACCGGGACAGCACCGGGGAGCTGTTTTTT. Protein: CAWHRDSTGELFF.

This clonotype was seen more than once but under ten times. The V and J genes are TRBV7-2 and TRBJ2-5, with 9 positions matching TRBD2. Germline CDR1 reads SGHTA; CDR2 reads FQGNSA. Trimming removed 5 bases from V and 4 bases from J; junction bases left unmatched: 8. This CDR3 comprises 15 residues. This chain's CDR3 is CASSPYPLAGETQYF. CDR3 coding DNA: TGTGCCAGCAGCCCTTACCCACTAGCGGGAGAGACCCAGTACTTC.

This clonotype was seen ten or more times. The chain employs TRBV7-8 and TRBJ2-7; no definite D call. Germline CDR1 and CDR2: SGHVS and FQNEAQ. The CDR3 totals 15 residues. Between the trimmed V and J ends, which lost 5 bases and 2 bases, there was a span of 16 bases. DNA for the CDR3: TGTGCCAGCAGCGAAACAGTACCCCCCGCCTACGAGCAGTACTTC. Translation: CASSETVPPAYEQYF.

Ten or more counts support this clonotype. The chain joins TRBV29-1 to TRBJ1-2; the match to TRBD1 covers 8 bases. The CDR3 is made up of 12 amino acids. The ends lost 3 bases at V and 4 bases at J; junction bases unmatched: 1. Germline CDR1 reads SQVTM; CDR2 reads ANQGSEA. The CDR3: CSVEGQAYGYTF. In DNA form, the CDR3 reads TGCAGCGTTGAGGGACAGGCCTATGGCTACACCTTC.

This clonotype was counted many times. This chain links TRBV7-2 with TRBJ2-5; D may be TRBD1 (5 bases). The CDR3 runs to 14 residues. Germline CDR1 is SGHTA and CDR2 is FQGNSA. Deletions cut 2 bases from V and 5 bases from J, with 12 bases between. The CDR3 DNA sequence: TGTGCCAGCAGCTTAATGTCGCAGGGCGAGACCCAGTACTTC. This codes for CASSLMSQGETQYF. Filled out from reference TRBV7-2 and TRBJ2-5, the complete variable domain reads GAGVSQSPSNKVTEKGKDVELRCDPISGHTALYWYRQSLGQGLEFLIYFQGNSAPDKSGLPSDRFSAERTGGSVSTLTIQRTQQEDSAVYLCASSLMSQGETQYFGPGTRLLVL.

This clonotype occurred many times. The chain has TRBV12-3 or TRBV12-4 and TRBJ2-7; 10 bases match TRBD1. The CDR3 has 20 amino acids. With 3 bases clipped from V and 2 bases from J, the junction kept 19 bases outside the gene matches. In DNA form, the CDR3 reads TGTGCCAGCAGTTTTGTAAGGAGGACAGGGGGTTTTGCGGTGCCCTACGAGCAGTACTTC. Translating gives CASSFVRRTGGFAVPYEQYF.

The chain links TRBV13 to TRBJ1-2; D gene ambiguous. The CDR3 extends over 13 amino acids. Trimming left V 5 bases short and J 1 base short, with 8 bases between. Germline V gives CDR1 PRHDT, CDR2 FYEKMQ (reference sequence). The DNA for the CDR3 is TGTGCCAGCAGCAGTACCGTTAACTATGGCTACACCTTC. Translated, it gives CASSSTVNYGYTF.

This clonotype has at least ten counts. The V gene is TRBV19, the J gene TRBJ2-7; D remains unclear. The CDR3 has 14 residues. V lost 7 bases and J lost 5, with 18 bases in between. Germline V gives CDR1 LNHDA, CDR2 SQIVND (reference sequence). DNA for the CDR3: TGTGCCAGTAAGAAAGGAGAGCCATTTAACGAGCAGTACTTC. The encoded protein is CASKKGEPFNEQYF.

About this clonotype itself: This clone may be a read error of a much larger clone one base away. This rearrangement joins TRBV6-2 or TRBV6-3 to TRBJ2-2; TRBD2 agrees at 11 bases. Per germline, CDR1 MNHEY and CDR2 SVGEGT. The CDR3 spans 15 residues. Losses at the gene ends were 5 bases for V and 6 bases for J; bases not matched to a gene: 5. The CDR3 DNA sequence: TGTGCCAGCAGTCCTAGCGGGAGGATCGCCGGGGAGCTGTTTTTT. Translation: CASSPSGRIAGELFF.